This entry is about one T cell receptor beta chain. Sequenced by immunoSEQ multiplex PCR; TCRdb stores in-frame clones only, minus some. Of more than 95,000 clones listed, roughly 95% are singletons. The data are from a study of OX40 agonist ivuxolimab in advanced cancers. The CDR3 contains 15 residues. The J segment lost 6 bases and the V segment lost 5 bases, leaving 8 bases of the junction unmatched. CDR1 and CDR2 from the germline V gene are SGHVS and FNYEAQ. The chain employs TRBV7-6 and TRBJ2-1; 9 bases agree with TRBD1. This material consisted of CD4+ or CD8+ T cells sorted from blood, taken in a trial of the OX40 agonist ivuxolimab. The TCR sequence derives from an adult with an advanced solid tumor such as melanoma, head and neck, liver or kidney cancer. CDR3 in amino acids: CASSRGQGFVNEQFF. CDR3 DNA sequence: TGTGCCAGCAGCCGAGGACAGGGGTTTGTCAATGAGCAGTTCTTC.